The present TCR beta chain was sequenced within a study of control samples from healthy donors and cancer patients. Assay used: immunoSEQ multiplex PCR; TCRdb lists only in-frame clones, some missing. The repertoire has 130,000 or so clones, 91% of them found once; the top ten carry 7.1%. This clone was counted a single time. The CDR3 sequence is 14 residues long. The germline gives CDR1 LGHNA, CDR2 YNFKEQ. Trimming removed 1 base from V and 5 bases from J; junction bases left unmatched: 2. Sequenced: blood. V gene TRBV4-2 combines with J gene TRBJ1-1, with 9 nucleotides matching TRBD1. The origin of this receptor is a man aged 18 to 30 in good health. DNA for the CDR3: TGTGCCAGCAGCCAAGGACAGGGGGTGACTGAAGCTTTCTTT. Protein: CASSQGQGVTEAFF.